This T cell receptor (beta chain) was obtained from a study of blood T cell repertoires in COVID-19 (dated by TCRdb to the early 2020s). Concerning the study at large: Samples from collaborators originated in the United States, Italy and Spain and spanned both the acute and convalescent phases of COVID-19. Where available, HLA class I and class II types were taken from metadata supplied by the sample provider and were not determined by assay-based typing. Samples came from the ongoing ImmuneRACE study (first 160 participants) plus 1,254 subjects from 6 global collaborators. Subjects who had been exposed to COVID-19, were actively infected with it, or had recovered from it provided the deeply sampled blood TCRbeta repertoires that made up the dataset. The material from the prospective study consisted of cDNA or gDNA derived from T cells, B-cell-depleted T cells, or PBMCs. A de-identified subject ID, COVID-19 status, age in years and sex were almost always included in the sample metadata. A freely available public database, intended as a resource for researchers studying the immune response to SARS-CoV-2, is where the repertoires were released.

Study-wide conclusions, independent of this receptor: Clinical and demographic metadata were provided uncurated, with the amount varying by source and participant.

TCRbeta CDR3 regions were amplified from genomic DNA by means of the immunoSEQ Assay, a bias-controlled multiplex PCR. Per the original workflow: The number of nucleated cells in each sample was estimated from the amplification of reference gene primers within the assay. To quantify the absolute abundance of each unique TCRbeta CDR3 rearrangement, sequence reads were collapsed and filtered. For each sample, productive Simpson clonality was calculated by taking the square root of Simpson's diversity index across productive rearrangements. Held by TCRdb, this immuneACCESS table contains in-frame sequences only and omits some clones. Under half of the omission traces to an unresolved V gene where checked; the cause of the rest is unknown. V and J calls and clone size are given by that table; D and trimming were obtained from the DNA. Here the sample has 150,000 or so clones; almost 85% occur a single time. Roughly 15% of the sample belongs to the ten largest clones.

The collaborating institutions used their own protocols to collect whole blood in K2EDTA tubes. For TCRbeta analysis, collaborators shipped samples in one of three forms: frozen whole blood, isolated PBMCs, or DNA extracted from either of those sample types. The germline V gene sets CDR1 to SNHLY and CDR2 to FYNNEI. Including the terminal cysteine and phenylalanine, the CDR3 comprises 12 residues. The entry retains the CDR3 DNA only, 36 bases that are in frame from base 1. Trimming takes 2 bases from V and 9 bases from J, and the germline ends sit 8 bases apart. Turning to this clone: Its antigen is unknown. Base qualities were left out, and no much larger clone turns up one base away.

The TCR was taken from a human donor with acute or convalescent COVID-19. The donor label of this sample is uncertain. The sequencing input was peripheral blood. The V and J genes are TRBV2 and TRBJ1-5; perhaps TRBD1 is the D gene, with 5 bases matching. The CDR3 region: CASSESQGPQHF. The nucleotides read TGTGCCAGCAGTGAAAGCCAGGGGCCCCAGCATTTT.